This T cell receptor (beta chain) stems from a study of identical twins. In germline, CDR1 is ENHRY, CDR2 SYGVKD. The CDR3 spans 15 residues. The V and J ends lost 3 bases and 5 bases respectively, with 14 bases between them. This clonotype was observed many times. MiXCR, applied by TCRdb to the 5' RACE reads, yields one record per CDR3 protein. This table holds some 690,000 distinct CDR3 sequences, 21% found once. This sample also belongs to another study, concerning T cells expressing NK-cell markers.

The receptor was derived from a young woman in good health. The chain employs TRBV10-3 and TRBJ2-1; D gene unclear. Input material: PBMCs. The CDR3, as DNA: TGTGCCATCAGTGATCGCCCCAGTGCCGACAATGAGCAGTTCTTC. Residues: CAISDRPSADNEQFF.